Below are 11 T cell receptor beta chains sequenced from a single sample in a study of blood T cell repertoires in COVID-19. The assay was immunoSEQ multiplex PCR, and TCRdb's table has in-frame clones only and misses some. The table shows about 50,000 clones, with 90% occurring only once. Sequenced sample: peripheral blood. All receptors come from a human donor in a cohort sampled during active COVID-19.

The chain links TRBV6-5 to TRBJ2-2, with D unclear. The CDR3 is made up of 12 amino acids. Deletions cut 1 base from V and 8 bases from J, with 5 bases between. CDR1 and CDR2 from the germline V gene are MNHEY and SVGAGI. CDR3 sequence (DNA): TGTGCCAGCAGTTACTATCCAGGGGAGCTGTTTTTT. Protein: CASSYYPGELFF.

The chain couples TRBV6-6 to TRBJ2-7; tentatively, D is TRBD1 (6 bases). Germline CDR1 and CDR2: MNHNY and SVGAGI (reference sequence). This CDR3 region has 13 residues. The V gene lost 6 bases and the J gene lost 2 bases, with 11 bases spanning the gap. As DNA, the CDR3 is TGTGCCAGCAGAGGACAGCCCACCTACGAGCAGTACTTC. This encodes CASRGQPTYEQYF.

As DNA, the CDR3 is TGTGCCAGCAGTTTATTATTCAGGTGGGAGGGCCTCACAGATACGCAGTATTTT. It yields the protein CASSLLFRWEGLTDTQYF. The gene calls are TRBV27 and TRBJ2-3; TRBD2 matches 7 bases. Germline V gene lookup returns CDR1 MNHEY and CDR2 SMNVEV (reference sequence). V lost 1 base, J lost 2 bases, and 12 bases stayed unmatched. The CDR3 length is 18 residues.

V gene TRBV28 combines with J gene TRBJ2-1; D not certain. Deletions cut 3 bases from V and 0 bases from J, with 9 bases between. The CDR3 runs 15 residues. CDR1 is MDHEN and CDR2 is SYDVKM in the germline V gene. This CDR3 reads CASSFEAYSYNEQFF. The DNA of the CDR3 is TGTGCCAGCAGTTTTGAGGCCTACTCCTACAATGAGCAGTTCTTC.

This chain links TRBV30 with TRBJ1-2; a weak D match, TRBD1 (6 bases). The V and J ends lost 3 bases and 2 bases respectively, with 19 bases between them. Germline values: CDR1 GTSNPN, CDR2 SVGIG (reference sequence). The CDR3 has 16 residues. The CDR3 sequence: CAWRSPGQALNYGYTF. The CDR3 DNA sequence: TGTGCCTGGAGGTCACCGGGACAAGCGTTGAACTATGGCTACACCTTC.

The chain employs TRBV4-2 and TRBJ2-6; TRBD1 matches at 7 bases. The CDR3 is 18 amino acids. Germline CDR1 reads LGHNA; CDR2 reads YNFKEQ. V was clipped by 4 bases and J by 2 bases; unmatched bases: 11. In nucleotides, the CDR3 is TGTGCCAGCAGCCGGGGACAGATGATAGCTGCTGGGGCCAACGTCCTGACTTTC. It translates to CASSRGQMIAAGANVLTF.

The chain has TRBV6-1 and TRBJ1-1; possible D gene TRBD1, 6 bases. CDR1 MNHNS and CDR2 SASEGT come from the germline V gene. V lost 4 bases to trimming and J lost 0 bases, with 21 bases between them. The CDR3 has 18 amino acids. CDR3 DNA sequence: TGTGCCAGCAGTGCCCGGTCGGAACCCCAGGGGATGAACACTGAAGCTTTCTTT. Its protein product is CASSARSEPQGMNTEAFF.

V is TRBV4-2 and J is TRBJ1-5; 10 nucleotides agree with TRBD1. Germline-derived CDR1 and CDR2 are LGHNA and YNFKEQ. Trimming at V came to 0 bases and at J to 7 bases, leaving 3 bases not matched to a gene. The CDR3 runs 15 residues. CDR3 in DNA: TGTGCCAGCAGCCAAGATGGACAGGGGGGGCAGCCCCAGCATTTT. Translated: CASSQDGQGGQPQHF.

The chain uses TRBV10-1 and TRBJ2-3, with 8 bases aligning to TRBD2. The CDR3 loop spans 16 amino acids. Germline V gene data show CDR1 as WNHNN and CDR2 as SYGVQD (reference sequence). V gave up 0 bases and J gave up 3 bases; unmatched junction bases: 5. CDR3 sequence: CASSESSAGETDTQYF. CDR3 in DNA: TGCGCCAGCAGTGAGTCGTCAGCGGGAGAAACAGATACGCAGTATTTT.

The J gene is TRBJ1-1, the V gene TRBV11-3; D gene uncertain. V was cut by 3 bases and J by 1 base, with 9 bases left in between. Germline CDR1 and CDR2: SGHNT and YENEEA. The CDR3 runs 14 residues. The CDR3 coding sequence is TGTGCCAGCAGCTTGTACGGGGAGAACACTGAAGCTTTCTTT. Protein: CASSLYGENTEAFF.

CDR3 bases: TGCGCCAGCAGCCGCAATACAGGGTCTAGCACAGATACGCAGTATTTT. Encoded protein: CASSRNTGSSTDTQYF. J is TRBJ2-3 and V is TRBV4-1; TRBD1 is a possible D gene (6 bases). The CDR3 is 16 amino acids. V dropped 4 bases and J dropped 0 bases, with 14 bases sitting between them. CDR1 is MGHRA, CDR2 YSYEKL, per germline.